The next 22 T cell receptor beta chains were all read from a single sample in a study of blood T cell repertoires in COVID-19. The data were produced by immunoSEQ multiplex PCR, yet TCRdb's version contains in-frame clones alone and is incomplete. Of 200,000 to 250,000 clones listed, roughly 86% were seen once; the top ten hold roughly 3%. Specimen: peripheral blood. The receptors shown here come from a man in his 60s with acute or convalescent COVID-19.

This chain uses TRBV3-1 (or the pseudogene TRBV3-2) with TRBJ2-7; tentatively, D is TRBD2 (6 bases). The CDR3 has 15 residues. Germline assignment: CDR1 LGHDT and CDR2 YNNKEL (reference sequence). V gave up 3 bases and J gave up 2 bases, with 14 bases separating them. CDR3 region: CASSQTPGLAYEQYF. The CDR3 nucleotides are TGTGCCAGCAGCCAGACCCCGGGACTTGCCTACGAGCAGTACTTC.

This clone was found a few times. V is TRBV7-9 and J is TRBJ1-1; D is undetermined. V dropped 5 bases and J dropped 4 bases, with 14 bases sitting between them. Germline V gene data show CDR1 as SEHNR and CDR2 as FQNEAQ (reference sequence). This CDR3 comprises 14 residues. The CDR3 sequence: CASSPSAGSTEAFF. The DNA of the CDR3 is TGTGCCAGCAGCCCGAGCGCGGGGTCCACTGAAGCTTTCTTT.

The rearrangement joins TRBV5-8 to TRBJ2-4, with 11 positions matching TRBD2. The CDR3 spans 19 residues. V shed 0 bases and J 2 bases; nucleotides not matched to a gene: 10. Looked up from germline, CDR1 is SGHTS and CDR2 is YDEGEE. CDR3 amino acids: CASSLELAGGTGTKNIQYF. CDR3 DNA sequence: TGTGCCAGCAGCTTGGAGCTAGCGGGGGGAACTGGGACCAAAAACATTCAGTACTTC.

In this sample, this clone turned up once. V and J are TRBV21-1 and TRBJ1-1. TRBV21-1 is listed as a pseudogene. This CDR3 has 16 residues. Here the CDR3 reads CASSKGIGWLNTEAFF. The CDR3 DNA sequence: TGTGCCAGCAGCAAAGGTATCGGGTGGTTGAACACTGAAGCTTTCTTT.

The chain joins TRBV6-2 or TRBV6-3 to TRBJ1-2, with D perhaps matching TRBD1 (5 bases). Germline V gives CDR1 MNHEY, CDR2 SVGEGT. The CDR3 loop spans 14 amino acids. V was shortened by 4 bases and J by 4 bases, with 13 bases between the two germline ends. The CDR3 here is CASSFGPGGYGYTF. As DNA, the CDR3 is TGTGCCAGCAGTTTCGGACCGGGGGGCTATGGCTACACCTTC.

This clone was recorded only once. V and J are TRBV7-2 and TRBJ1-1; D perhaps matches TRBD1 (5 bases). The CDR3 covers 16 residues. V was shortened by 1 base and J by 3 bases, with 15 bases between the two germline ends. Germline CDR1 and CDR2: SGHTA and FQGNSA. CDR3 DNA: TGTGCCAGCAGCTTAGATGGCAGGGTAGGTGACACTGAAGCTTTCTTT. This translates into CASSLDGRVGDTEAFF.

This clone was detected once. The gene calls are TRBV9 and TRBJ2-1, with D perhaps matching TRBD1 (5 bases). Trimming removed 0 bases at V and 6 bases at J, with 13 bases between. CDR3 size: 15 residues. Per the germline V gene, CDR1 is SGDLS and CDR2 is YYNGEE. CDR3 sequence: CASSVVSLGLNEQFF. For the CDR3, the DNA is TGTGCCAGCAGCGTAGTTTCTTTGGGGCTCAATGAGCAGTTCTTC. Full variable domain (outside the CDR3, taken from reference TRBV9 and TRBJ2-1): DSGVTQTPKHLITATGQRVTLRCSPRSGDLSVYWYQQSLDQGLQFLIQYYNGEERAKGNILERFSAQQFPDLHSELNLSSLELGDSALYFCASSVVSLGLNEQFFGPGTRLTVL.

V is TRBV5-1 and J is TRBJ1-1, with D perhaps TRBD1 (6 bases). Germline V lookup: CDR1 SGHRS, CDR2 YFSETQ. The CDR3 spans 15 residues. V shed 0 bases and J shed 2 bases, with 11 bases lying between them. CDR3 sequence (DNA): TGCGCCAGCAGCTTGGTGGCAGGGGTTAACACTGAAGCTTTCTTT. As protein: CASSLVAGVNTEAFF.

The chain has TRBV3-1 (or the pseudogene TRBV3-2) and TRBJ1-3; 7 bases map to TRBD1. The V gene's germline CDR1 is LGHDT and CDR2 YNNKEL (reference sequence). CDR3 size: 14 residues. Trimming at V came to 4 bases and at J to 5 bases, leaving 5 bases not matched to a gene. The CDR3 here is CASSPRTGRNTIYF. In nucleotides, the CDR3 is TGTGCCAGCAGCCCTCGGACAGGCCGAAACACCATATATTTT.

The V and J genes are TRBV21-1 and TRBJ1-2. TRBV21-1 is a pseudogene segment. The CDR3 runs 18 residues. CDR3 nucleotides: TGTGCCAGCAGCAACTTTGGCTACGGGGAACGTAAAAAGAGGGGCTACACCTTC. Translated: CASSNFGYGERKKRGYTF.

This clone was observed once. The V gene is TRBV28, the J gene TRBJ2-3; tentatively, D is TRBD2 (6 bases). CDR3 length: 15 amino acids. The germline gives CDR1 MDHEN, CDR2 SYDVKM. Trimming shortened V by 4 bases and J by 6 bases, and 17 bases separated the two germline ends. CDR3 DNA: TGTGCCAGCAGTTCCGGGACTCCAGACCCGGATACGCAGTATTTT. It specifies CASSSGTPDPDTQYF.

CDR3 loop: CASSYPGNQETQYF. The DNA for the CDR3 is TGTGCCAGCAGTTACCCCGGGAACCAAGAGACCCAGTACTTC. V gene TRBV6-6 combines with J gene TRBJ2-5; a weak D match, TRBD2 (5 bases). The V end was cut by 2 bases, the J end by 0 bases, with 7 bases between. CDR1 and CDR2 (germline): MNHNY, SVGAGI (reference sequence). CDR3 length: 14 amino acids.

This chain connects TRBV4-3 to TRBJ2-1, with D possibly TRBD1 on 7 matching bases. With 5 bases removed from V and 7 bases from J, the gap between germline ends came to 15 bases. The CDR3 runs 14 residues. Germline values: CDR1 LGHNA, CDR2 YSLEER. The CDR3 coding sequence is TGCGCCAGCAGCTGGGGCAGGGGGAGGAATGAGCAGTTCTTC. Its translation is CASSWGRGRNEQFF.

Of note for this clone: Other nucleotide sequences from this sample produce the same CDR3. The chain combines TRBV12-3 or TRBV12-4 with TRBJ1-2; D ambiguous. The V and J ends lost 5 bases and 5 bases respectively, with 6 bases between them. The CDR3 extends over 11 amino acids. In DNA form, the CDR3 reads TGTGCCAGCAGTGTCGGTTATGGCTACACCTTC. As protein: CASSVGYGYTF.

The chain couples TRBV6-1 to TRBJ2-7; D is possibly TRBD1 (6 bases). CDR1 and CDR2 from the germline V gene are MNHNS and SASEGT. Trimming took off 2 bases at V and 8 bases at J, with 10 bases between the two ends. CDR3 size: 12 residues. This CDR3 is CASSEMGDKQYF. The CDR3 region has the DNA TGTGCCAGCAGTGAAATGGGGGACAAGCAGTACTTC.

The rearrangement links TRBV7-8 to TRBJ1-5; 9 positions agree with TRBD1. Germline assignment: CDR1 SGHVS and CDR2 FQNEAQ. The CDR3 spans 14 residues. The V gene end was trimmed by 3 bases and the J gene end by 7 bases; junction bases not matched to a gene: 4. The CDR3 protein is CASSLTGGFQPQHF. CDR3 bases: TGTGCCAGCAGCTTGACAGGGGGATTCCAGCCCCAGCATTTT.

The DNA of the CDR3 is TGTGCCAGCAGTTTTTCATCCATGACAGGGTCGGCGGGCACTGAAGCTTTCTTT. Translated, it gives CASSFSSMTGSAGTEAFF. V gene TRBV27 combines with J gene TRBJ1-1, with 7 bases that match TRBD1. This CDR3 region has 18 residues. V shed 3 bases and J 4 bases; nucleotides not matched to a gene: 17. In germline, CDR1 is MNHEY, CDR2 SMNVEV (reference sequence).

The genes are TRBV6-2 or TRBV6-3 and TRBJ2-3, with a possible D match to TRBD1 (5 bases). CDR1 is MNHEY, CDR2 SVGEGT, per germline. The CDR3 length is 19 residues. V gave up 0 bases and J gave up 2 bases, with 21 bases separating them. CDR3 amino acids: CASSYSWGTWGTPTDTQYF. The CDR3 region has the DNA TGTGCCAGCAGTTACTCCTGGGGTACGTGGGGCACCCCCACAGATACGCAGTATTTT.

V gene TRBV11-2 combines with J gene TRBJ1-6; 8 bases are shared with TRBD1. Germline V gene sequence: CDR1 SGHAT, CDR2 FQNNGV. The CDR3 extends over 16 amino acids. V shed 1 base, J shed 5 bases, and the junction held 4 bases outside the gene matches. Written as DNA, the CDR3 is TGTGCCAGCAGCTTAGGGACAGGGCCTAATAATTCACCCCTCCACTTT. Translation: CASSLGTGPNNSPLHF.

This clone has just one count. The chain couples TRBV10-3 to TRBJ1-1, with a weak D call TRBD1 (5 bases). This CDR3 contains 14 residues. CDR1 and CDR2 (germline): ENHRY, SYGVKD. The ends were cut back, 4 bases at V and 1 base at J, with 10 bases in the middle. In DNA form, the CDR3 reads TGTGCCATCAGTGCCAATACAGGGAACACTGAAGCTTTCTTT. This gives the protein CAISANTGNTEAFF.

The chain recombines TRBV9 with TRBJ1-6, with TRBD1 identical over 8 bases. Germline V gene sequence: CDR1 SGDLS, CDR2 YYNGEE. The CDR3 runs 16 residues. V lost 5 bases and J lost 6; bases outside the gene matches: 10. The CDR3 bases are TGTGCCAGCAGTGCATCCGGGACAGGAGTTAATTCACCCCTCCACTTT. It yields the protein CASSASGTGVNSPLHF.

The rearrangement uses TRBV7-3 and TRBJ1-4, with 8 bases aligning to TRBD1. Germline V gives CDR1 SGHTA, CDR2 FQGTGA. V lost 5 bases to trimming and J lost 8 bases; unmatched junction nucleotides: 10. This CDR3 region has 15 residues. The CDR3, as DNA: TGTGCCAGCAGCCCCCAGACAGGGGAGGGGGAAAAACTGTTTTTT. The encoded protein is CASSPQTGEGEKLFF. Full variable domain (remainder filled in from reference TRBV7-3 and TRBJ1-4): GAGVSQTPSNKVTEKGKYVELRCDPISGHTALYWYRQSLGQGPEFLIYFQGTGAADDSGLPNDRFFAVRPEGSVSTLKIQRTERGDSAVYLCASSPQTGEGEKLFFGSGTQLSVL.